This T cell receptor beta chain was sequenced during a study of blood T cell repertoires in COVID-19. Across the study: Samples representing acute and convalescent COVID-19 were sourced from the United States, Italy and Spain. The analysed material was cDNA or gDNA that came from T cells, B-cell-depleted T cells, or PBMCs.

This clone has a handful of counts. The CDR3 consists of 17 residues. Trimming took 4 bases from V and 2 from J; bases not matched to a gene: 11. Germline CDR1 and CDR2: SGHAT and FQNNGV. Here immunoSEQ multiplex PCR was the method, and the copy in TCRdb shows in-frame clones only, minus some. This sample yields approximately 250,000 clones, of which 75% to 90% are seen a single time; around 7.8% belongs to the top ten. The receptor comes from a human donor in a cohort sampled during active COVID-19. Specimen: peripheral blood. The chain recombines TRBV11-2 with TRBJ1-5; 7 bases align to TRBD1. The CDR3 bases are TGTGCCAGCAGCTCCTCGCTGACAGGGTTGGGCAATCAGCCCCAGCATTTT. Residues: CASSSSLTGLGNQPQHF.